These 14 T cell receptor beta chains share one sample of origin, sequenced in a study of tumor-infiltrating lymphocytes in primary liver carcinoma. The authors took blood RNA from unsorted whole blood and also extracted germline DNA. The input was 450 to 500 ng total RNA; TCR beta cDNA was made from it with a constant-region primer. ARM-PCR was slightly modified, and three nested multiplex PCR rounds with it gave rise to the TCR beta libraries. The opening two PCR rounds, about 11 cycles each, paired TRBV1-TRBV30 forward primers with a C-beta reverse primer. MiXCR, applied by TCRdb to the multiplex PCR reads, yields one record per CDR3 protein. The sample comprises fewer than 350,000 distinct CDR3 sequences, roughly 61% of which are singletons, and about 6.3% rests with the top ten. The sequencing sample was made of peripheral blood. The receptors derive from a man aged 40-50 years with primary liver carcinoma and hepatitis B virus infection.

Remarks on this clonotype: The junction differs from germline at one of its ends, possibly a read error. The chain recombines TRBV4-3 with TRBJ2-1; 9 bases line up with TRBD2. There are 17 residues in the CDR3. Germline V lookup: CDR1 LGHNA, CDR2 YSLEER. The CDR3 nucleotides read TGCGCCAACAGCCAAGAGTCTAGCGGGGTGACCTACAATGAGCAGTTCTTC. As protein: CANSQESSGVTYNEQFF.

Regarding this clonotype: One junction end disagrees with the germline gene, perhaps due to a read error. This chain links TRBV12-3 or TRBV12-4 with TRBJ1-1; D possibly corresponds to TRBD1 (6 bases). The CDR3 runs 15 residues. CDR3 nucleotide sequence: TGTGCCATCAGTTTGAGGGGGTCAGGGAACACTGAAGCTTTCTTT. This gives the protein CAISLRGSGNTEAFF.

CDR3 DNA: TGTGCCAGCCCGGGGGGGTCCTACAATGAGCAGTTCTTC. Its protein is CASPGGSYNEQFF. The V call is TRBV7-9, the J call TRBJ2-1; 8 nucleotides line up with TRBD2. V lost 8 bases and J lost 1; bases outside the gene matches: 1. Germline lookup yields CDR1 SEHNR and CDR2 FQNEAQ (reference sequence). The CDR3 extends over 13 amino acids.

V and J are TRBV11-1 and TRBJ2-1; 12 bases fit TRBD2. After removal of 4 bases from V and 11 bases from J, the junction contained 15 bases not matched to a gene. Germline-derived CDR1 and CDR2 are SGHAT and FQDESV (reference sequence). The CDR3 runs to 17 residues. DNA of the CDR3: TGTGCCAGCAGCTCGACTAGCGGGAGTTCATTTATAAACAAGCAGTTCTTC. Protein sequence: CASSSTSGSSFINKQFF.

This clonotype was seen a few times. A much larger clone differs by one base, so this may be a read error. V usage is TRBV12-3 or TRBV12-4 and J usage is TRBJ2-6; a possible D gene is TRBD1 (5 bases). This CDR3 is 13 amino acids long. V was cut by 9 bases and J by 5 bases, with 11 bases left in between. The CDR3 DNA reads TGTGCCAGTCGACAGTCTTGGGCCAACGTCCTGACTTTC. Protein product: CASRQSWANVLTF.

This clonotype was seen a few times. The V and J genes are TRBV10-2 and TRBJ2-5; TRBD1 might be the D (5 bases). Trimming took 2 bases from V and 5 from J, leaving 15 bases between them. This CDR3 has 15 residues. CDR1 is WSHSY and CDR2 is SAAADI in the germline V gene. The CDR3 region is CASSEGAQGIETQYF. The CDR3 bases are TGCGCCAGCAGTGAGGGGGCCCAGGGCATCGAGACCCAGTACTTC.

This clonotype was seen a single time. The conserved phenylalanine or tryptophan is not found at the CDR3 terminus, so this likely reflects a read error. V usage is TRBV5-1 and J usage is TRBJ2-3; D gene uncertain. The germline V gene has CDR1 SGHRS and CDR2 YFSETQ. V was shortened by 0 bases and J by 3 bases, with 8 bases between the two germline ends. The CDR3 is 14 amino acids. The CDR3 DNA is TGCGCCAGCAGCTTGGCCGCCAAGACAGATACGCAGTATTTA. Protein sequence: CASSLAAKTDTQYL.

The sample holds a few counts of this clonotype. The CDR3 bases are TGTGCCAGCACCCTGAGAACAGATACGCAGTATTTT. Its protein is CASTLRTDTQYF. This sequence joins TRBV21-1 and TRBJ2-3; the table's D call, TRBD1, has no DNA check behind it. TRBV21-1 is recorded as a pseudogene. The CDR3 is made up of 12 amino acids.

In regard to this clonotype: This clone may be a read error of a much larger clone one base away. The rearrangement links TRBV4-1 to TRBJ2-1; 8 bases map to TRBD2. CDR1 is MGHRA, CDR2 YSYEKL, per germline. The CDR3 length is 15 residues. CDR3 loop: CASSRPSGRNNEQSF. CDR3 coding DNA: TGCGCCAGCAGCCGGCCCAGCGGGAGAAACAATGAGCAGTCCTTC.

This clonotype came up many times. V gene TRBV6-6 combines with J gene TRBJ2-7; a weak D match, TRBD1 (6 bases). The V and J ends lost 7 bases and 2 bases respectively, with 24 bases between them. From germline, CDR1 is MNHNY and CDR2 SVGAGI (reference sequence). The CDR3 totals 17 residues. The CDR3 reads CASTTDRGSSQTYEQYF. The CDR3 DNA reads as TGTGCCAGCACGACGGACAGAGGATCTAGTCAAACCTACGAGCAGTACTTC.

CDR3 in amino acids: CASSQLYWGEETQYF. In nucleotides, the CDR3 is TGCGCCAGCAGTCAACTCTATTGGGGCGAGGAGACCCAGTACTTC. V gene TRBV23-1 combines with J gene TRBJ2-5; TRBD1 is a possible D gene (5 bases). TRBV23-1 is marked as an open reading frame, function uncertain. The CDR3 covers 15 residues. Trimming removed 2 bases from V and 5 bases from J, with 15 bases in between.

This clonotype was counted at least ten times. V gene TRBV29-1 combines with J gene TRBJ2-1; D may be TRBD1 or TRBD2 (6 bases each). Germline V lookup: CDR1 SQVTM, CDR2 ANQGSEA. The CDR3 totals 13 residues. The ends were cut back, 4 bases at V and 9 bases at J, with 16 bases in the middle. Here the CDR3 reads CSVVQGRGGEQFF. CDR3 in DNA: TGCAGCGTTGTCCAGGGGCGGGGCGGTGAGCAGTTCTTC.

On this clonotype: Its ends do not fully match the called genes, so a read error is possible. The chain employs TRBV24-1 and TRBJ2-5; D tentatively reads TRBD1 or TRBD2 (5 bases each). The CDR3 consists of 16 residues. CDR1 KGHDR and CDR2 SFDVKD come from the germline V gene. This chain's CDR3 is CATSGLSGTVTETQYF. The CDR3, as DNA: TGTGCCACCAGTGGCCTTTCCGGGACCGTCACGGAGACTCAGTACTTC.

In regard to this clonotype: A much bigger clone sits one base away, suggesting this may be a read error. The J gene is TRBJ2-7, the V gene TRBV6-6, with TRBD2 matching over 7 bases. CDR3 size: 15 residues. Germline V CDR1 and CDR2: MNHNY, SVGAGI (reference sequence). The ends lost 6 bases at V and 2 bases at J; junction bases unmatched: 10. The CDR3 DNA reads as TGTGCCAGCAGGGACCCTAGCGGTGTGACCTACGAGCAGTACTTC. Its protein is CASRDPSGVTYEQYF.